These 28 T cell receptor beta chains came from one sample sequenced in a study of blood T cell repertoires in COVID-19. This table comes from immunoSEQ multiplex PCR, and its TCRdb copy is limited to in-frame clones, with some not included. This sample has approximately 260,000 clones; approximately 87% occur once, and the top ten carry roughly 4.6%. The sequenced sample consisted of peripheral blood. The receptors were sampled from a man between 60 and 75 years old who had recovered from COVID-19.

The chain links TRBV10-1 to TRBJ2-1, with TRBD2 as a possible D gene (5 bases). Germline CDR1 WNHNN, CDR2 SYGVQD (reference sequence). The CDR3 totals 14 residues. The V end was cut by 4 bases, the J end by 8 bases, with 15 bases between. CDR3 protein: CASSGGFPGDEQFF. CDR3 coding DNA: TGCGCCAGCAGTGGAGGGTTCCCCGGGGATGAGCAGTTCTTC.

V gene TRBV18 combines with J gene TRBJ2-2, with TRBD2 as a possible D gene (5 bases). The CDR3 has 16 residues. V lost 6 bases and J lost 0, with 14 bases in between. Per germline, CDR1 KGHSH and CDR2 LQKENI. The CDR3 is CASSPRTAANTGELFF. CDR3 nucleotides: TGTGCCAGCTCGCCAAGGACTGCTGCGAACACCGGGGAGCTGTTTTTT.

The V gene is TRBV28, the J gene TRBJ1-6; TRBD1 matches at 7 bases. V shed 5 bases and J 4 bases; nucleotides not matched to a gene: 5. In germline, CDR1 is MDHEN, CDR2 SYDVKM. CDR3 length: 15 residues. In DNA, the CDR3 is TGTGCCAGCAGTCCGCCGGGACAGTATAATTCACCCCTCCACTTT. Its translation: CASSPPGQYNSPLHF.

The chain carries TRBV3-1 (or the pseudogene TRBV3-2) and TRBJ2-1; a possible D gene is TRBD2 (6 bases). Germline V CDR1 and CDR2: LGHDT, YNNKEL (reference sequence). Deletions cut 4 bases from V and 10 bases from J, with 17 bases between. CDR3 length: 14 amino acids. The CDR3 DNA reads as TGTGCCAGCAGCCCTGCCGGCGGGACTCGGGAGCAGTTCTTC. Protein sequence: CASSPAGGTREQFF.

The genes are TRBV6-5 and TRBJ1-1; D unresolved. The CDR3 contains 15 residues. V lost 8 bases to trimming and J lost 0 bases, with 16 bases between them. CDR1 is MNHEY, CDR2 SVGAGI, per germline. The CDR3 loop is CASLRLPNMNTEAFF. CDR3 DNA: TGTGCCAGCCTTCGTTTACCAAACATGAACACTGAAGCTTTCTTT.

The V gene is TRBV5-1, the J gene TRBJ1-3; tentative D call: TRBD1 (6 bases). In germline, CDR1 is SGHRS, CDR2 YFSETQ. The CDR3 extends over 15 amino acids. The V end lost 0 bases, the J end lost 2 bases, and 9 bases lay between the germline ends. The CDR3 spells CASSLGSGAGNTIYF. The CDR3, as DNA: TGCGCCAGCAGCTTGGGGTCAGGGGCTGGAAACACCATATATTTT.

The sample holds one count of this clone. The V call is TRBV6-1, the J call TRBJ1-3, with D possibly being TRBD1 (5 bases). This CDR3 contains 15 residues. The germline V gene encodes CDR1 MNHNS and CDR2 SASEGT. With 2 bases removed from V and 8 bases from J, the gap between germline ends came to 16 bases. For the CDR3, the DNA is TGTGCCAGCAGTGAATCTAGGGGCACCCCGGACACCATATATTTT. Translated: CASSESRGTPDTIYF.

The chain recombines TRBV2 with TRBJ2-5; 8 nucleotides match TRBD2. Unmatched junction bases numbered 11, after V lost 10 bases and J lost 1 base. The CDR3 has 15 amino acids. Germline values: CDR1 SNHLY, CDR2 FYNNEI. CDR3 sequence reads: CANSKRAGGQETQYF. CDR3 bases: TGTGCCAACAGCAAGCGGGCGGGGGGCCAAGAGACCCAGTACTTC.

V gene TRBV6-5 combines with J gene TRBJ1-5, with D possibly TRBD1 on 6 matching bases. CDR3 length: 14 residues. The germline CDR1 and CDR2 sequences are MNHEY and SVGAGI. V lost 8 bases and J 4 bases, leaving 15 bases between the germline ends. The CDR3 nucleotides are TGTGCCAGCCAATTATCAGGGGCGAATCAGCCCCAGCATTTT. Amino acid sequence: CASQLSGANQPQHF.

The V call is TRBV5-4, the J call TRBJ2-2; D is perhaps TRBD2 (6 bases). The CDR3 spans 15 residues. Germline CDR1 and CDR2: SGHNT and YYREEE (reference sequence). Trimming removed 5 bases from V and 4 bases from J, with 15 bases in between. The CDR3 sequence: CASSFPGLGTGELFF. The CDR3 DNA follows: TGTGCCAGCAGTTTTCCGGGACTGGGCACCGGGGAGCTGTTTTTT.

The rearrangement links TRBV12-3 or TRBV12-4 to TRBJ1-2; D is uncertain. This CDR3 has 12 residues. V lost 5 bases to trimming and J lost 7 bases, with 11 bases between them. CDR3 nucleotides: TGTGCCAGCAGTCGCGGGCCGGGTGGCTACACCTTC. It specifies CASSRGPGGYTF.

This clone was detected a few times. This chain uses TRBV5-1 with TRBJ2-7; the D gene is possibly TRBD1 (6 bases). With 0 bases removed from V and 3 bases from J, the gap between germline ends came to 10 bases. Germline CDR1 reads SGHRS; CDR2 reads YFSETQ. This CDR3 is 14 amino acids long. CDR3 in amino acids: CASSLALQGYEQYF. In nucleotides, the CDR3 is TGCGCCAGCAGCTTGGCTCTACAGGGCTACGAGCAGTACTTC. Complete variable domain (other parts from reference TRBV5-1 and TRBJ2-7): KAGVTQTPRYLIKTRGQQVTLSCSPISGHRSVSWYQQTPGQGLQFLFEYFSETQRNKGNFPGRFSGRQFSNSRSEMNVSTLELGDSALYLCASSLALQGYEQYFGPGTRLTVT.

The chain carries TRBV2 and TRBJ2-3; 8 bases map to TRBD2. The germline CDR1 and CDR2 sequences are SNHLY and FYNNEI. V dropped 6 bases and J dropped 3; count of bases not matched to a gene: 5. CDR3 size: 14 residues. In DNA, the CDR3 is TGTGCCAGCAGCGGAGCGGGGGCTACAGATACGCAGTATTTT. Protein: CASSGAGATDTQYF.

This chain links TRBV19 with TRBJ2-7; the match to TRBD2 covers 9 bases. With V trimmed by 6 bases and J by 2 bases, 14 bases remained unmatched. The CDR3 runs to 17 residues. Germline CDR1 is LNHDA and CDR2 is SQIVND (reference sequence). The CDR3 region has the DNA TGTGCCAGTAGCCCCGGTCGGCTAGCGGGGTCAACCTACGAGCAGTACTTC. Translation gives CASSPGRLAGSTYEQYF.

This clone showed up just once. The V call is TRBV15, the J call TRBJ1-4; TRBD1 aligns across 9 bases. Trimming at V came to 1 base and at J to 8 bases, leaving 5 bases not matched to a gene. This CDR3 spans 15 amino acids. Per the germline V gene, CDR1 is LNHNV and CDR2 is YYDKDF (reference sequence). The CDR3 region has the DNA TGTGCCACCAGCAGAGCGGGACAGGGTGGGGAAAAACTGTTTTTT. It specifies CATSRAGQGGEKLFF.

The chain combines TRBV10-1 with TRBJ2-1; D may be TRBD1 (7 bases). V shed 3 bases and J shed 5 bases, with 23 bases lying between them. The germline V gene encodes CDR1 WNHNN and CDR2 SYGVQD (reference sequence). There are 18 residues in the CDR3. CDR3 protein: CASSEWLAGDREDNEQFF. CDR3 sequence (DNA): TGCGCCAGCAGTGAATGGCTCGCGGGTGACAGGGAGGACAATGAGCAGTTCTTC.

This chain links TRBV19 with TRBJ2-3, with D perhaps matching TRBD2 (6 bases). The germline CDR1 and CDR2 sequences are LNHDA and SQIVND (reference sequence). Between the trimmed V and J ends, which lost 3 bases and 2 bases, there was a span of 12 bases. This CDR3 region has 15 residues. CDR3 in DNA: TGTGCCAGTAGTATCGGTGGGGGGTTCACAGATACGCAGTATTTT. Protein product: CASSIGGGFTDTQYF.

This chain links TRBV6-5 with TRBJ2-1; TRBD2 aligns across 8 bases. This CDR3 region has 14 residues. Per the germline V gene, CDR1 is MNHEY and CDR2 is SVGAGI. With V trimmed by 4 bases and J by 6 bases, 5 bases remained unmatched. Written as DNA, the CDR3 is TGTGCCAGCAGTTCGAGCGGGGGCCGCAATGAGCAGTTCTTC. Translating it yields CASSSSGGRNEQFF.

As DNA, the CDR3 is TGTGCCAGCAGCTCGACACCGAACACTGAAGCTTTCTTT. Protein product: CASSSTPNTEAFF. The chain couples TRBV11-3 to TRBJ1-1; D is uncertain. The germline CDR1 and CDR2 sequences are SGHNT and YENEEA. The CDR3 is made up of 13 amino acids. V was pared by 4 bases and J by 1 base, with 7 bases between.

The chain uses TRBV3-1 (or the pseudogene TRBV3-2) and TRBJ1-1; D remains unclear. Germline assignment: CDR1 LGHDT and CDR2 YNNKEL (reference sequence). The ends were cut back, 7 bases at V and 10 bases at J, with 13 bases in the middle. The CDR3 is 11 amino acids. The CDR3 region is CASTNGLGAFF. CDR3 sequence (DNA): TGTGCCAGCACCAACGGGTTAGGAGCTTTCTTT.

The rearrangement uses TRBV7-8 and TRBJ2-1, with 10 bases lining up with TRBD2. With V trimmed by 6 bases and J by 1 base, 6 bases remained unmatched. The germline V gene encodes CDR1 SGHVS and CDR2 FQNEAQ. The CDR3 runs 16 residues. CDR3 sequence: CASRQLAGRSYNEQFF. The CDR3 DNA is TGTGCCAGCAGACAACTAGCGGGACGGTCCTACAATGAGCAGTTCTTC.

This clone was counted a few times. J is TRBJ2-2 and V is TRBV7-8, with D possibly matching TRBD2 (6 bases). V was cut by 1 base and J by 6 bases, with 12 bases left in between. This CDR3 contains 15 residues. CDR1 and CDR2 from the germline V gene are SGHVS and FQNEAQ. The chain's CDR3 is CASSLVGGIAGELFF. The CDR3, as DNA: TGTGCCAGCAGCTTAGTCGGGGGAATCGCCGGGGAGCTGTTTTTT.

The chain employs TRBV2 and TRBJ1-5; D is perhaps TRBD1 (6 bases). The CDR3 extends over 15 amino acids. Germline CDR1 and CDR2: SNHLY and FYNNEI. Trimming cost V 4 bases and J 8 bases, with 18 bases left between them. The CDR3 sequence is CASSAYSGALEPQHF. CDR3 DNA sequence: TGTGCCAGCAGTGCGTATTCAGGGGCCTTAGAGCCCCAGCATTTT.

The V gene is TRBV30, the J gene TRBJ1-2, with D possibly TRBD1 on 5 matching bases. The germline V and J ends were trimmed by 3 bases and 5 bases, with 13 bases remaining between them. The CDR3 runs 13 residues. Per germline, CDR1 GTSNPN and CDR2 SVGIG (reference sequence). CDR3 sequence reads: CAWSAQRGYGYTF. CDR3 nucleotides: TGTGCCTGGAGCGCTCAACGGGGGTATGGCTACACCTTC.

The chain joins TRBV2 to TRBJ2-1; TRBD2 aligns across 10 bases. The CDR3 length is 15 residues. Germline V gene lookup returns CDR1 SNHLY and CDR2 FYNNEI. V trimming: 6 bases; J trimming: 8 bases; junction bases outside the gene matches: 10. CDR3 sequence reads: CASREREGPQHEQFF. The CDR3 DNA is TGTGCCAGCAGGGAGCGGGAGGGCCCCCAGCATGAGCAGTTCTTC. Supplemented by reference TRBV2 and TRBJ2-1, the full variable domain reads EPEVTQTPSHQVTQMGQEVILRCVPISNHLYFYWYRQILGQKVEFLVSFYNNEISEKSEIFDDQFSVERPDGSNFTLKIRSTKLEDSAMYFCASREREGPQHEQFFGPGTRLTVL.

The chain carries TRBV6-6 and TRBJ1-5; no definite D call. V was trimmed by 5 bases and J by 0 bases, leaving 14 bases between them. Germline assignment: CDR1 MNHNY and CDR2 SVGAGI (reference sequence). This CDR3 is 16 amino acids long. The CDR3 here is CASSRMRGNSNQPQHF. The CDR3 DNA follows: TGTGCCAGCAGTCGAATGAGAGGGAATAGCAATCAGCCCCAGCATTTT.

The J gene is TRBJ2-5, the V gene TRBV5-4; 8 nucleotides align to TRBD2. V trimming: 6 bases; J trimming: 5 bases; junction bases outside the gene matches: 12. This CDR3 has 15 amino acids. Germline CDR1 SGHNT, CDR2 YYREEE (reference sequence). CDR3: CASNFRRGGLETQYF. The CDR3 DNA sequence: TGTGCCAGCAACTTTCGACGGGGGGGCCTGGAGACCCAGTACTTC. Variable domain in full (rest from reference TRBV5-4 and TRBJ2-5): ETGVTQSPTHLIKTRGQQVTLRCSSQSGHNTVSWYQQALGQGPQFIFQYYREEENGRGNFPPRFSGLQFPNYSSELNVNALELDDSALYLCASNFRRGGLETQYFGPGTRLLVL.

V and J are TRBV27 and TRBJ2-7, with 12 positions matching TRBD1. This CDR3 region has 16 residues. After removal of 2 bases from V and 4 bases from J, the junction contained 6 bases not matched to a gene. CDR1 and CDR2 (germline): MNHEY, SMNVEV (reference sequence). CDR3 sequence reads: CASSLATGQGAYEQYF. The CDR3 DNA reads TGTGCCAGCAGTTTAGCGACGGGACAGGGGGCATACGAGCAGTACTTC.